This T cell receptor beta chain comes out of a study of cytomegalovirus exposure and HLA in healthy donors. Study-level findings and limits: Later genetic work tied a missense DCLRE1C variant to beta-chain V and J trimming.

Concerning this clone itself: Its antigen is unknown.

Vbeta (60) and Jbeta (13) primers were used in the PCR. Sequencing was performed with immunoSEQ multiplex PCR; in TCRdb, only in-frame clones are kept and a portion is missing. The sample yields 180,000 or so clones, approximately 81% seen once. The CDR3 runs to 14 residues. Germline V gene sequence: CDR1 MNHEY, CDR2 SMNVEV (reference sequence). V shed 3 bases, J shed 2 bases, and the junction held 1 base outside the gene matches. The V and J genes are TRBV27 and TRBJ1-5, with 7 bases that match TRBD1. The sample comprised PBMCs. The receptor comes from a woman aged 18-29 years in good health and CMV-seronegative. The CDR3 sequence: CASSFGTGNQPQHF. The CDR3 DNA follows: TGTGCCAGCAGTTTCGGGACAGGCAATCAGCCCCAGCATTTT.